One sample yielded the 13 T cell receptor beta chains listed below, sequenced in a study of spatial heterogeneity in lung cancer. Using its own MiXCR run on the 5' RACE reads, TCRdb lists one record per CDR3 protein. The sample yields some 120,000 distinct CDR3 sequences, 9.5% to 15% seen once. Time point indicated: blood at routine non-recurrence follow-up after resection. No cell sorting; template was whole RNA from tumor, lung tissue or PBMC. The starting material was PBMCs, obtained at follow-up. These TCRs come from a male donor with early-stage non-small cell lung cancer.

V gene TRBV19 combines with J gene TRBJ2-3; D is uncertain. The CDR3 spans 13 residues. Germline V gene lookup returns CDR1 LNHDA and CDR2 SQIVND (reference sequence). V lost 3 bases, J lost 6 bases, and 10 bases lay in between. DNA of the CDR3: TGTGCCAGTAGTATTACTACAACCGATACGCAGTATTTT. The encoded protein is CASSITTTDTQYF.

This clonotype has a handful of counts. The V and J genes are TRBV7-2 and TRBJ2-5, with D maybe TRBD1 (6 bases). The CDR3 loop spans 13 amino acids. Trimming cost V 5 bases and J 5 bases, with 12 bases left between them. Per germline, CDR1 SGHTA and CDR2 FQGNSA. CDR3 protein: CASSKGGSETQYF. CDR3 nucleotides: TGTGCCAGCAGCAAAGGGGGATCGGAGACCCAGTACTTC.

The CDR3 spells CASSPLTGTVNSPLHF. In DNA, the CDR3 is TGTGCCAGCAGCCCATTGACCGGGACTGTAAATTCACCCCTCCACTTT. This chain links TRBV9 with TRBJ1-6, with D perhaps TRBD1 (5 bases). With 4 bases removed from V and 7 bases from J, the gap between germline ends came to 18 bases. The CDR3 has 16 residues. Germline values: CDR1 SGDLS, CDR2 YYNGEE.

This clonotype was seen at least ten times. The chain employs TRBV18 and TRBJ2-3; D remains unclear. Germline V gene data show CDR1 as KGHSH and CDR2 as LQKENI. The ends were cut back, 4 bases at V and 1 base at J, with 6 bases in the middle. The CDR3 extends over 13 amino acids. The CDR3 DNA sequence: TGTGCCAGCTCACTCCCCGGCACAGATACGCAGTATTTT. Amino acid sequence: CASSLPGTDTQYF.

Only a few counts were recorded for this clonotype. The chain couples TRBV24-1 to TRBJ2-2; TRBD1 is a possible D gene (6 bases). V was cut by 2 bases and J by 4 bases, with 13 bases left in between. The CDR3 length is 16 residues. CDR1 is KGHDR and CDR2 is SFDVKD in the germline V gene. The CDR3 coding sequence is TGTGCCACCAGTGATTCGCGACAGGTCATCACCGGGGAGCTGTTTTTT. Translating gives CATSDSRQVITGELFF.

At least ten counts were recorded for this clonotype. This sequence joins TRBV29-1 and TRBJ2-5; 7 positions agree with TRBD2. This CDR3 contains 15 residues. The junction had 16 bases not matched to a gene; V was cut back by 7 bases and J by 5 bases. CDR1 and CDR2 from the germline V gene are SQVTM and ANQGSEA. CDR3 sequence (DNA): TGCAGCGCAAGCGAGAGCGGGGCGATGGGGGAGACCCAGTACTTC. Its translation: CSASESGAMGETQYF.

This clonotype was recorded a few times. The V gene is TRBV5-4, the J gene TRBJ2-5; D might be TRBD2 (6 bases). CDR3 length: 15 residues. V was clipped by 0 bases and J by 2 bases, with 11 bases between them. Germline CDR1 and CDR2: SGHNT and YYREEE (reference sequence). The CDR3 loop reads CASSLGGTRQETQYF. The CDR3 DNA reads TGTGCCAGCAGCTTGGGAGGGACTCGGCAAGAGACCCAGTACTTC.

In this sample, this clonotype turned up a few times. V usage is TRBV10-1 and J usage is TRBJ2-7; TRBD1 or TRBD2 may be the D gene (5 bases each). The germline gives CDR1 WNHNN, CDR2 SYGVQD (reference sequence). The CDR3 consists of 14 residues. The V gene lost 4 bases and the J gene lost 1 base, with 11 bases spanning the gap. The CDR3 protein is CASSGGTESYEQYF. The CDR3 DNA is TGCGCCAGCAGTGGGGGGACGGAATCCTACGAGCAGTACTTC.

Worth noting for this clonotype: This may stem from a read error, because a much larger clone lies one nucleotide away. This sequence joins TRBV7-2 and TRBJ2-3, with D possibly being TRBD2 (5 bases). CDR3 length: 16 residues. CDR1 and CDR2 (germline): SGHTA, FQGNSA. The CDR3 reads CASSLGAGPSTDAQYF. The CDR3 DNA is TGTGCCAGCAGCTTAGGAGCAGGTCCTAGCACAGATGCGCAGTATTTT.

In its sample, this clonotype was seen a few times. The V gene is TRBV24-1, the J gene TRBJ1-2; D not certain. Germline V gives CDR1 KGHDR, CDR2 SFDVKD. The V and J ends lost 1 base and 6 bases respectively, with 8 bases between them. This CDR3 comprises 13 residues. The CDR3 region is CATSDFRGNGYTF. The CDR3 region has the DNA TGTGCCACCAGTGATTTCCGGGGAAATGGCTACACCTTC.

This clonotype was seen ten or more times. The chain carries TRBV7-8 and TRBJ1-3; D may be TRBD1 (5 bases). Germline CDR1 is SGHVS and CDR2 is FQNEAQ. Trimming shortened V by 1 base and J by 3 bases, and 7 bases separated the two germline ends. This CDR3 comprises 14 residues. The CDR3 DNA follows: TGTGCCAGCAGCTTAGACAGGAATGGAAACACCATATATTTT. Residues: CASSLDRNGNTIYF.

This clonotype was seen a handful of times. The V call is TRBV27, the J call TRBJ2-2; a weak D match, TRBD2 (5 bases). Trimming pared 5 bases from V and 5 bases from J, leaving 6 bases between. CDR3 size: 12 residues. CDR1 and CDR2 (germline): MNHEY, SMNVEV (reference sequence). This CDR3 is CASSRGTGELFF. DNA of the CDR3: TGTGCCAGCAGTCGCGGGACCGGGGAGCTGTTTTTT.

For this clonotype: This may be a read error, as it is one base from a much larger clone. The conserved final phenylalanine or tryptophan is absent from the CDR3, which likely points to a read error. This rearrangement joins TRBV12-3 or TRBV12-4 to TRBJ1-4, with D maybe TRBD1 (6 bases). The CDR3 spans 13 residues. The V and J ends lost 11 bases and 4 bases respectively, with 14 bases between them. CDR3 region: CASHGQNNEKLFL. CDR3 in DNA: TGTGCCTCGCACGGACAGAATAATGAAAAACTGTTTCTT.